These T cell receptor beta chains were read from a single sample in a study of blood T cell repertoires in COVID-19. Clones were read by immunoSEQ multiplex PCR, and TCRdb kept only the in-frame ones, dropping some. The sample lists 310,000 or so clones, around 89% occurring once. Sequenced sample: peripheral blood. All receptors come from a man younger than 35 who had recovered from COVID-19. CDR3s include the opening cysteine and the closing phenylalanine or tryptophan. The D gene is left open where the match is weak. Part of the rows lack a size; the others show once, few, many or a class for expanded clones.

cdr3_nt,cdr3_aa,j_call,d_call,v_call,clone_size
TGTGCCAGCTCACCCGGACAGGGCGACTATGGCTACACCTTC,CASSPGQGDYGYTF,TRBJ1-2,TRBD1,TRBV18,-
TGCGCCAGCAGCGGGAGGGGACATACGGACGAGCAGTACTTC,CASSGRGHTDEQYF,TRBJ2-7,-,TRBV5-1,-
TGTGCCAGCAGCCAAGATGGAGAGCCCTATGGCTACACCTTC,CASSQDGEPYGYTF,TRBJ1-2,-,TRBV3-1/TRBV3-2,few
TGTGCCAGCAGCCCATCGGGCAGCGGGGGCTCCTACGAGCAGTACTTC,CASSPSGSGGSYEQYF,TRBJ2-7,TRBD2,TRBV4-2,once
TGTGCCAGCAGCCAAGATCGAAGCCCAACCTACAATGAGCAGTTCTTC,CASSQDRSPTYNEQFF,TRBJ2-1,-,TRBV4-2,-
TGTGCCAGCAGCTCTAGCCGGACAGGTGGCGAGACCCAGTACTTC,CASSSSRTGGETQYF,TRBJ2-5,TRBD1,TRBV11-2,-
TGTGCCAGCAGCGTAGGTGCTAGCGGAGCGAACACCGGGGAGCTGTTTTTT,CASSVGASGANTGELFF,TRBJ2-2,TRBD2,TRBV9,-
TGTGCCAGCAGCTTAGCGGCTAGCGGATCCTACAATGAGCAGTTCTTC,CASSLAASGSYNEQFF,TRBJ2-1,TRBD2,TRBV7-2,-
TGTGCCAGCAGCAATACAGGGGGCTCCAACTATGGCTACACCTTC,CASSNTGGSNYGYTF,TRBJ1-2,TRBD1,TRBV11-1,-
TGTGCCAGCAGCCATAGGTGGGGACTAGCGGGGACATACAATGAGCAGTTCTTC,CASSHRWGLAGTYNEQFF,TRBJ2-1,TRBD2,TRBV3-1/TRBV3-2,-
TGTGCCAGCAGCGTAGCAAGGGAGGACTATGGCTACACCTTC,CASSVAREDYGYTF,TRBJ1-2,-,TRBV9,-
TGCAGCGTTGAAGATGGGACTAGCGGGAGGGCCTACAATGAGCAGTTCTTC,CSVEDGTSGRAYNEQFF,TRBJ2-1,TRBD2,TRBV29-1,-
TGTGCCAGCAAACTAGACAGGGCTCTGAACACTGAAGCTTTCTTT,CASKLDRALNTEAFF,TRBJ1-1,TRBD1,TRBV7-2,-
TGTGCCAGCAGCCCCCGGACAGGTACCTCTGGGGCCAACGTCCTGACTTTC,CASSPRTGTSGANVLTF,TRBJ2-6,TRBD1,TRBV5-4,-
TGCGCCAGCAGCCAAGATCCCGGTTCCTACGAGCAGTACTTC,CASSQDPGSYEQYF,TRBJ2-7,-,TRBV4-1,-
TGTGCCAGCAGTCCTGGGGACAGGGGGCGGACTGAAGCTTTCTTT,CASSPGDRGRTEAFF,TRBJ1-1,TRBD1,TRBV27,-
TGTGCCAGCAGTGCTGGACAGAGGAACTATGGCTACACCTTC,CASSAGQRNYGYTF,TRBJ1-2,-,TRBV2,-
TGTGCCAGCAGCCCCGGGCTGGGGCTAGCGGGTTACAATGAGCAGTTCTTC,CASSPGLGLAGYNEQFF,TRBJ2-1,TRBD2,TRBV7-3,-
TGTGCCAGCAGTTCCCAGGGTCGAGGCTATGGCTACACCTTC,CASSSQGRGYGYTF,TRBJ1-2,-,TRBV6-5,-
TGTGCCAGCAGCTCGACGGCGGGGCAAGAGACCCAGTACTTC,CASSSTAGQETQYF,TRBJ2-5,-,TRBV9,once